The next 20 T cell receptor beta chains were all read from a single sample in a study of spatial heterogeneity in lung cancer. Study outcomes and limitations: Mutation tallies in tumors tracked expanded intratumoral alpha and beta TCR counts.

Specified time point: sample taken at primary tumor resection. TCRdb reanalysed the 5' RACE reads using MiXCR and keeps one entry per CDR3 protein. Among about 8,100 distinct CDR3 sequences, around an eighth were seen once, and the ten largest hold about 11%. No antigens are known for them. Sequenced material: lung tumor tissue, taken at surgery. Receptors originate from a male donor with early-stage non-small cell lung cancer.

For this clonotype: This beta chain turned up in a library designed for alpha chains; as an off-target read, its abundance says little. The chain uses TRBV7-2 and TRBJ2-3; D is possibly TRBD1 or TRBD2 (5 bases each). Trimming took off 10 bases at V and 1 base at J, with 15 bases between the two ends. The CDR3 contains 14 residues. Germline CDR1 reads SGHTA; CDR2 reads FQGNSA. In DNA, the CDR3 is TGTGCCACCAGTGGCCGGGACGGCACAGATACGCAGTATTTT. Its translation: CATSGRDGTDTQYF.

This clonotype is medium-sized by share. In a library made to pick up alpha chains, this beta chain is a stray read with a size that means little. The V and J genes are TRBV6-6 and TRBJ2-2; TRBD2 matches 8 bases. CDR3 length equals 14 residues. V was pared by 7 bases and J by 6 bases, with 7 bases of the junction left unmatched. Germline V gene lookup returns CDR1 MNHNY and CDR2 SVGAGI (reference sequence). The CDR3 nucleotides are TGTGCCAGCACCCCAGCGGGAGTTTCCGGGGAGCTGTTTTTT. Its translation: CASTPAGVSGELFF.

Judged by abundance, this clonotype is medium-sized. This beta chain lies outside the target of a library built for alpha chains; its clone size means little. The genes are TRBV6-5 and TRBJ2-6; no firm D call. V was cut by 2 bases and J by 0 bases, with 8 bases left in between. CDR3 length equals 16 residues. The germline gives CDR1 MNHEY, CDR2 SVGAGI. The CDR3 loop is CASSYGSLSGANVLTF. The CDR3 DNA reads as TGTGCCAGCAGTTACGGGTCACTCTCTGGGGCCAACGTCCTGACTTTC.

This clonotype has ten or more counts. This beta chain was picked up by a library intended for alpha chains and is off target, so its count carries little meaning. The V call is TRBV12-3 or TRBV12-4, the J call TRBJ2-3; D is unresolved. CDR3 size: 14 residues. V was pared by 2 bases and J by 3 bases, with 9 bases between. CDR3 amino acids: CASSLLGRTDTQYF. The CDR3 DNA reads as TGTGCCAGCAGTTTACTGGGCAGAACAGATACGCAGTATTTT.

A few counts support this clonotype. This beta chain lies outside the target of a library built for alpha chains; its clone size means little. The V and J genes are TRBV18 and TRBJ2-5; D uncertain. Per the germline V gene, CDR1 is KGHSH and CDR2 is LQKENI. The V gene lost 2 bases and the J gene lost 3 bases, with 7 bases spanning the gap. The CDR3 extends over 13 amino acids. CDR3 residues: CASSPGIEETQYF. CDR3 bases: TGTGCCAGCTCACCAGGGATTGAAGAGACCCAGTACTTC. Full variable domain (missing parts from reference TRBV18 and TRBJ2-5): NAGVMQNPRHLVRRRGQEARLRCSPMKGHSHVYWYRQLPEEGLKFMVYLQKENIIDESGMPKERFSAEFPKEGPSILRIQQVVRGDSAAYFCASSPGIEETQYFGPGTRLLVL.

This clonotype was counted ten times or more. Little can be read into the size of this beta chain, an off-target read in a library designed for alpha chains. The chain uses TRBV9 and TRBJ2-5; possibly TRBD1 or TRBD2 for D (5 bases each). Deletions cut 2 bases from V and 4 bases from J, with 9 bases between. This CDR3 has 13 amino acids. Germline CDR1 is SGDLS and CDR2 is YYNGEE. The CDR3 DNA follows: TGTGCCAGCAGCGTGGGGGTAAGAGAGACCCAGTACTTC. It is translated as CASSVGVRETQYF.

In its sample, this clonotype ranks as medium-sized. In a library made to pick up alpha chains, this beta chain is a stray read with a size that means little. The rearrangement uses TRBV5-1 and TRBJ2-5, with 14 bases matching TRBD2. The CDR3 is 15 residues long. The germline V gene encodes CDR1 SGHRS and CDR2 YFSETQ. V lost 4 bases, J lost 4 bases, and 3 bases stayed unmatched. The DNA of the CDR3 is TGCGCCAGCAGCCCCGGACTAGCGGGAGGAGAGACCCAGTACTTC. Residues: CASSPGLAGGETQYF.

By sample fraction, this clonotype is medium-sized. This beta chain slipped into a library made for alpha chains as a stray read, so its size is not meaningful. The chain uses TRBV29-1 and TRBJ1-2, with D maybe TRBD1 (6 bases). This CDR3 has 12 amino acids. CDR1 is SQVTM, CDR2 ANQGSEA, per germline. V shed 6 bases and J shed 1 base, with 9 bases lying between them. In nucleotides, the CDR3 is TGCAGCGTCGTGGACAGTAACTATGGCTACACCTTC. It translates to CSVVDSNYGYTF. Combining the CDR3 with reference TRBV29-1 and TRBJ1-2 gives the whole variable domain SAVISQKPSRDICQRGTSLTIQCQVDSQVTMMFWYRQQPGQSLTLIATANQGSEATYESGFVIDKFPISRPNLTFSTLTVSNMSPEDSSIYLCSVVDSNYGYTFGSGTRLTVV.

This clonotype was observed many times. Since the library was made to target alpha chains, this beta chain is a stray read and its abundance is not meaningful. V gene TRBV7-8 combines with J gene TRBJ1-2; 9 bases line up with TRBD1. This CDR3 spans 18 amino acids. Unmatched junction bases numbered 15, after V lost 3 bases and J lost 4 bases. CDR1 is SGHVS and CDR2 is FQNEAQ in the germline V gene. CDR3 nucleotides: TGTGCCAGCAGCTTGGTGCTGGGACAGGGTAGTCAGGGCTATGGCTACACCTTC. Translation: CASSLVLGQGSQGYGYTF.

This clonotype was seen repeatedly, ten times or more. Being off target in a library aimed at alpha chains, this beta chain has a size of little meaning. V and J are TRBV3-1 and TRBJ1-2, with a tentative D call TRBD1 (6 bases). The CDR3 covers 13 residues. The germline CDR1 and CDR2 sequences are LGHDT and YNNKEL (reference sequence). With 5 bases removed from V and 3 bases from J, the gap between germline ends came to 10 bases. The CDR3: CASSLGHDYGYTF. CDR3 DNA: TGTGCCAGCAGCTTGGGACACGACTATGGCTACACCTTC.

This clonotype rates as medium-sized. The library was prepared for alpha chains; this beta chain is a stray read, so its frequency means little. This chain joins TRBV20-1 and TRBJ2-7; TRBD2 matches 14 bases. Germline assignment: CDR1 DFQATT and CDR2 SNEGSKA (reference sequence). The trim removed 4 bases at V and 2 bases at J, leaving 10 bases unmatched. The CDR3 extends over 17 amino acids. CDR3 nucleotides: TGCAGTGCTAAGGGGGGACTAGCGGGAGAGGGGCCCTACGAGCAGTACTTC. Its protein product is CSAKGGLAGEGPYEQYF.

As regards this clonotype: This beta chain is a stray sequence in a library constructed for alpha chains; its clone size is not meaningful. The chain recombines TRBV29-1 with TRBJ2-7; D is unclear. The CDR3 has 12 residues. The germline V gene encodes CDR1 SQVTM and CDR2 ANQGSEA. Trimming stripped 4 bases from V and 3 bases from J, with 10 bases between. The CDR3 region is CSVGVLGYEQYF. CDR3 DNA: TGCAGCGTTGGGGTCCTGGGCTACGAGCAGTACTTC.

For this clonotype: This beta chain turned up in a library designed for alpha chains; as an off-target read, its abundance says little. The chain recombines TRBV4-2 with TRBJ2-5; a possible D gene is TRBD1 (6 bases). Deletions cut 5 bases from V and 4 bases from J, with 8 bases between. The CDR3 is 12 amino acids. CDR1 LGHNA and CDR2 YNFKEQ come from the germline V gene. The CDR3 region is CASSEGGETQYF. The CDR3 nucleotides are TGTGCCAGCAGCGAAGGGGGAGAGACCCAGTACTTC.

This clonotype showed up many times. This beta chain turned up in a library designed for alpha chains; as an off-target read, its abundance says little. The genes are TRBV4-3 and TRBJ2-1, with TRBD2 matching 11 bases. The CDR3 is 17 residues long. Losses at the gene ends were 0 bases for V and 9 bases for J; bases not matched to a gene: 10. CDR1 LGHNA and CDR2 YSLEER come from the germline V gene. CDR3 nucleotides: TGCGCCAGCAGCCAAGATCAGTTGACTAGCGGGATGGTTGAGCAGTTCTTC. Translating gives CASSQDQLTSGMVEQFF.

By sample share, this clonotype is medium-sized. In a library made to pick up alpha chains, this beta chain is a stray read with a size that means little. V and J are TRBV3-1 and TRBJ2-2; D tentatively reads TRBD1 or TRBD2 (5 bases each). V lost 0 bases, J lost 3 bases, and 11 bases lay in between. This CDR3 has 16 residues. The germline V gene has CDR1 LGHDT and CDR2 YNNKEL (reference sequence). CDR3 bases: TGTGCCAGCAGCCAAGATCGAGGGGTTGACACCGGGGAGCTGTTTTTT. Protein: CASSQDRGVDTGELFF.

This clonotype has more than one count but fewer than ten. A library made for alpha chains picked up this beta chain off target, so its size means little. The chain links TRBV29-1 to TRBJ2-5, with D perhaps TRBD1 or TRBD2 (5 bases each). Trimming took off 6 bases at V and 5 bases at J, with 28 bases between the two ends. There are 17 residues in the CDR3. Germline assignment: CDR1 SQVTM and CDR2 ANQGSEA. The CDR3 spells CSVRGDRMGLKRETQYF. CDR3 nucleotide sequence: TGCAGCGTCCGGGGAGACAGAATGGGGCTAAAAAGGGAGACCCAGTACTTC.

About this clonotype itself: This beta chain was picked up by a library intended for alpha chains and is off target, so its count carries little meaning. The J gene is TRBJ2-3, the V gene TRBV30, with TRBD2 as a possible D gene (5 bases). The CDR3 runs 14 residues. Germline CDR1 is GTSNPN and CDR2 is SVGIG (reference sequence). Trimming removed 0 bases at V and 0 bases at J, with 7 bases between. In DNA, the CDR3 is TGTGCCTGGAGTGTTCAGCGGAGCACAGATACGCAGTATTTT. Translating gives CAWSVQRSTDTQYF.

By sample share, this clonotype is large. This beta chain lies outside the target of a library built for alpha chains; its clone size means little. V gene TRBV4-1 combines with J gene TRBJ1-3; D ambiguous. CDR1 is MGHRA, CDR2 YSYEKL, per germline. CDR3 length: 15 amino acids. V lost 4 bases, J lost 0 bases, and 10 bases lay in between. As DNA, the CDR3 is TGCGCCAGCAGCCCCCGGACGGCCTCTGGAAACACCATATATTTT. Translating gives CASSPRTASGNTIYF.

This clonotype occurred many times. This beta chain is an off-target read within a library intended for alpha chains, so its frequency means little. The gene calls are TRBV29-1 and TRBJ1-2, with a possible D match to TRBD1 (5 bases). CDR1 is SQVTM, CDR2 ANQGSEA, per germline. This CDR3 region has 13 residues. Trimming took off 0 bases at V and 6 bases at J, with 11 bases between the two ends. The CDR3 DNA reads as TGCAGCGTTGAAGACAGGGCGGAAAATGGCTACACCTTC. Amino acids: CSVEDRAENGYTF.

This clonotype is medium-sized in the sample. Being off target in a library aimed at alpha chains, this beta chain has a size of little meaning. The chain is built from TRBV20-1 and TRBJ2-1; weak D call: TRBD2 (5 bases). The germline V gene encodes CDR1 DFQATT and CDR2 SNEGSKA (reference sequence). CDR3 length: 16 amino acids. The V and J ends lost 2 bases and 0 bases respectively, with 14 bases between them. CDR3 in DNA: TGCAGTGCTAGACCCCGGACTCCCAGCTCCTACAATGAGCAGTTCTTC. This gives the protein CSARPRTPSSYNEQFF.